This TCR beta chain was recovered during a study of response to subunit inactivated influenza vaccine. TCRdb re-called the RT-PCR reads through MiXCR, storing one row per CDR3 protein. The sample contains under 800,000 distinct CDR3 sequences, about 15% of which appear only once. This clonotype was detected only a few times. This TCR was sampled from a man aged 50-59 years who received an inactivated influenza vaccine. Here the sequenced sample was PBMCs from blood, taken around two weeks before vaccination.

CDR3 in DNA: TGCGCCAGCAGCTCCGAGCGGGCCGGGGTCACCGGGGAGCTGTTTTTT. Residues: CASSSERAGVTGELFF. V and J are TRBV5-1 and TRBJ2-2; D may be TRBD2 (6 bases). Trimming took 3 bases from V and 4 from J, leaving 16 bases between them. Per the germline V gene, CDR1 is SGHRS and CDR2 is YFSETQ. This CDR3 spans 16 amino acids.